This T cell receptor beta chain comes out of a study of beta chain features in type 1 diabetes. Findings and limits, study-wide: High TCR expression in some cells could lead to their over-representation in cDNA sequencing. Naive, central memory and Treg TCRB repertoires seemed to resemble each other more closely in patients than they did in healthy donors.

This clone was detected only a few times. As yet, its antigen is unknown. Expressed TCRB transcripts were sequenced because the entire RNA isolate underwent reverse transcription. Libraries were prepared by immunoSEQ multiplex PCR; TCRdb keeps only in-frame clonotypes and omits some of them. The sample yields under 90,000 clones, roughly 34% seen once. Germline V gene lookup returns CDR1 MNHEY and CDR2 SMNVEV (reference sequence). The CDR3 runs 13 residues. Trimming shortened V by 0 bases and J by 5 bases, and 7 bases separated the two germline ends. The gene calls are TRBV27 and TRBJ2-5; D gene uncertain. The sample taken for sequencing was stem cell memory CD4+ T cells from blood. This receptor was obtained from a woman aged 18-29 years in good health. The CDR3 DNA is TGTGCCAGCAGTTTATCGCGGATCGAGACCCAGTACTTC. Protein sequence: CASSLSRIETQYF.